These 15 T cell receptor beta chains share one sample of origin, sequenced in a study of T cells of healthy individuals. MiXCR was run by TCRdb on the 5' RACE reads, yielding one entry per CDR3 protein. The sample records tens of thousands of distinct CDR3 sequences, about 16% being singletons. The source is a human donor in good health.

The CDR3 sequence: CASSPTRGDEAFF. The CDR3 nucleotides read TGTGCCAGCAGCCCGACGAGGGGAGATGAAGCTTTCTTT. The J gene is TRBJ1-1, the V gene TRBV7-2; D perhaps matches TRBD1 (5 bases). The ends were cut back, 5 bases at V and 7 bases at J, with 14 bases in the middle. Per germline, CDR1 SGHTA and CDR2 FQGNSA. The CDR3 loop spans 13 amino acids.

This clonotype was seen many times. The chain recombines TRBV5-4 with TRBJ1-4, with 10 bases identical to TRBD1. The ends lost 4 bases at V and 7 bases at J; junction bases unmatched: 10. CDR1 is SGHNT, CDR2 YYREEE, per germline (reference sequence). This CDR3 is 16 amino acids long. CDR3 coding DNA: TGTGCCAGCAGCAAAGGGACAGGGGATGTATTTGAAAAACTGTTTTTT. Protein sequence: CASSKGTGDVFEKLFF.

The chain links TRBV6-2 or TRBV6-3 to TRBJ2-1; unclear D gene. V was pared by 2 bases and J by 8 bases, with 10 bases between. The germline CDR1 and CDR2 sequences are MNHEY and SVGEGT. CDR3 length: 13 amino acids. This chain's CDR3 is CASSYPPVHEQFF. The CDR3, as DNA: TGTGCCAGCAGTTACCCCCCAGTGCATGAGCAGTTCTTC.

This clonotype was seen ten or more times. The rearrangement links TRBV5-1 to TRBJ2-1; 7 nucleotides align to TRBD1. The CDR3 runs to 16 residues. Losses at the gene ends were 0 bases for V and 4 bases for J; bases not matched to a gene: 7. In germline, CDR1 is SGHRS, CDR2 YFSETQ. The CDR3 reads CASSLAPGQTYNEQFF. The CDR3 nucleotides are TGCGCCAGCAGCTTGGCCCCGGGACAGACTTACAATGAGCAGTTCTTC.

The chain employs TRBV7-9 and TRBJ1-4; tentatively, D is TRBD1 (5 bases). The CDR3 is made up of 13 amino acids. V lost 4 bases, J lost 14 bases, and 17 bases lay in between. Per the germline V gene, CDR1 is SEHNR and CDR2 is FQNEAQ (reference sequence). CDR3: CASSSYGGEWLFF. CDR3 nucleotide sequence: TGTGCCAGCAGCTCATATGGGGGGGAGTGGCTGTTTTTT. The whole variable domain, remainder taken from reference TRBV7-9 and TRBJ1-4, is DTGVSQNPRHKITKRGQNVTFRCDPISEHNRLYWYRQTLGQGPEFLTYFQNEAQLEKSRLLSDRFSAERPKGSFSTLEIQRTEQGDSAMYLCASSSYGGEWLFFGSGTQLSVL.

This clonotype was counted a few times. The V call is TRBV6-5, the J call TRBJ1-4; 9 bases fit TRBD1. J lost 8 bases, V lost 8 bases, and 9 bases had no gene match. Germline V gene sequence: CDR1 MNHEY, CDR2 SVGAGI. This CDR3 comprises 14 residues. For the CDR3, the DNA is TGTGCCAGCCGGAGGGATACAGGGGGCGAAAAACTGTTTTTT. Translating gives CASRRDTGGEKLFF.

This clonotype was seen at least ten times. The gene calls are TRBV18 and TRBJ1-5; 7 bases align to TRBD1. Germline V lookup: CDR1 KGHSH, CDR2 LQKENI. Unmatched junction bases numbered 9, after V lost 4 bases and J lost 9 bases. The CDR3 extends over 14 amino acids. The CDR3 reads CASSHSEGARPQHF. CDR3 in DNA: TGTGCCAGCTCACACTCCGAGGGGGCGAGGCCCCAGCATTTT.

The chain joins TRBV7-6 to TRBJ2-7; TRBD2 might be the D (5 bases). The V end was cut by 1 base, the J end by 7 bases, with 11 bases between. The CDR3 contains 13 residues. Per the germline V gene, CDR1 is SGHVS and CDR2 is FNYEAQ. The DNA for the CDR3 is TGTGCCAGCAGCTTAGAGTCACGGGGAGAGCAGTACTTC. Its protein product is CASSLESRGEQYF.

The V call is TRBV4-1, the J call TRBJ2-1, with 8 bases lining up with TRBD1. The CDR3 spans 16 residues. Unmatched junction bases numbered 14, after V lost 4 bases and J lost 9 bases. Germline V gene sequence: CDR1 MGHRA, CDR2 YSYEKL. The CDR3 DNA is TGCGCCAGCAGCCGCGCATCGCGTCAGGGGGCAGGTGAGCAGTTCTTC. Amino acids: CASSRASRQGAGEQFF.

This clonotype showed up many times. The chain couples TRBV7-9 to TRBJ1-1; 10 positions match TRBD1. The germline V gene has CDR1 SEHNR and CDR2 FQNEAQ (reference sequence). CDR3 length: 14 residues. Germline trimming cut 5 bases from V and 7 bases from J; bases unmatched to any gene: 7. CDR3 residues: CASSLRTGGGEAFF. The CDR3 DNA follows: TGTGCCAGCAGCCTCCGGACAGGGGGTGGTGAAGCTTTCTTT. Variable domain in full (rest from reference TRBV7-9 and TRBJ1-1): DTGVSQNPRHKITKRGQNVTFRCDPISEHNRLYWYRQTLGQGPEFLTYFQNEAQLEKSRLLSDRFSAERPKGSFSTLEIQRTEQGDSAMYLCASSLRTGGGEAFFGQGTRLTVV.

The chain joins TRBV20-1 to TRBJ2-1, with D tentatively TRBD2 (6 bases). Per germline, CDR1 DFQATT and CDR2 SNEGSKA (reference sequence). V was cut by 0 bases and J by 3 bases, with 18 bases left in between. CDR3 size: 17 residues. The CDR3 nucleotides are TGCAGTGCTAGAGATGGGGATTCGGGGGTGGACTACAATGAGCAGTTCTTC. Its protein is CSARDGDSGVDYNEQFF.

At least ten counts were recorded for this clonotype. V is TRBV27 and J is TRBJ1-1, with D tentatively TRBD1 (6 bases). Germline CDR1 MNHEY, CDR2 SMNVEV (reference sequence). V was clipped by 7 bases and J by 5 bases, with 8 bases between them. The CDR3 runs to 11 residues. The CDR3 DNA follows: TGTGCCAGCAATAGGGGGACTGAAGCTTTCTTT. Encoded protein: CASNRGTEAFF.

This sequence joins TRBV10-1 and TRBJ2-3; 10 nucleotides agree with TRBD2. Germline-derived CDR1 and CDR2 are WNHNN and SYGVQD (reference sequence). The junction had 5 bases not matched to a gene; V was cut back by 0 bases and J by 5 bases. The CDR3 is made up of 16 amino acids. This CDR3 reads CASSESKLAGVDTQYF. In nucleotides, the CDR3 is TGCGCCAGCAGTGAGTCGAAGCTAGCGGGGGTAGATACGCAGTATTTT.

This clonotype was seen a handful of times. The V call is TRBV3-1, the J call TRBJ1-1; a weak D match, TRBD1 (5 bases). From germline, CDR1 is LGHDT and CDR2 YNNKEL (reference sequence). This CDR3 has 15 amino acids. Trimming shortened V by 5 bases and J by 1 base, and 14 bases separated the two germline ends. The DNA of the CDR3 is TGTGCCAGCAGCAACCGGGGCGGTGGGAACACTGAAGCTTTCTTT. Encoded protein: CASSNRGGGNTEAFF.

This clonotype has ten or more counts. The J gene is TRBJ1-2, the V gene TRBV2; TRBD1 matches at 7 bases. This CDR3 comprises 14 residues. Germline assignment: CDR1 SNHLY and CDR2 FYNNEI. Losses at the gene ends were 0 bases for V and 5 bases for J; bases not matched to a gene: 3. The CDR3 reads CASSEANRGYGYTF. In DNA, the CDR3 is TGTGCCAGCAGTGAAGCGAACAGGGGTTATGGCTACACCTTC.